Listed below are T cell receptor beta chains from one sample, sequenced in a study of blood T cell repertoires in COVID-19. Using immunoSEQ multiplex PCR, the repertoire was profiled, and TCRdb retains in-frame clones only, with some absent. The sample has around 390,000 clones, approximately 87% seen once; the top ten hold about a tenth. The material sequenced was PBMCs or T cells enriched from blood (not recorded which). These receptors all come from a woman aged 50 to 60 who had recovered from COVID-19. CDR3s include the opening cysteine and the closing phenylalanine or tryptophan. Each record gives: V gene, J gene, D gene, clone size, CDR3 DNA, CDR3 protein. A D gene is named only where the DNA matches it firmly. A row's size may be missing; if present it is once, few, many or a size class.

V: TRBV28; J: TRBJ1-1; D: -; size: -; DNA: TGTGCCAGCAGTCCATACAGGGAAGGCACTGAAGCTTTCTTT; CDR3: CASSPYREGTEAFF
V: TRBV5-4; J: TRBJ2-3; D: -; size: -; DNA: TGTGCCAGCAGCCCGGAGGGGCTGCCCACAGATACGCAGTATTTT; CDR3: CASSPEGLPTDTQYF
V: TRBV18; J: TRBJ1-2; D: TRBD1; size: -; DNA: TGTGCCAGCTCACCATTCTCTCTTGAGACAGGGAATGGCTACACCTTC; CDR3: CASSPFSLETGNGYTF
V: TRBV10-3; J: TRBJ1-2; D: -; size: -; DNA: TGTGCCATCAGTGAGAATGGTCCGACTCTTAATGGATATGGCTACACCTTC; CDR3: CAISENGPTLNGYGYTF
V: TRBV7-9; J: TRBJ2-2; D: -; size: -; DNA: TGTGCCAGCAGCCGCGACTCCCGAGCCGGGGAGCTGTTTTTT; CDR3: CASSRDSRAGELFF
V: TRBV6-5; J: TRBJ1-2; D: TRBD1; size: -; DNA: TGTGCCACCAAGGGGACAGGATACTATGGCTACACCTTC; CDR3: CATKGTGYYGYTF
V: TRBV30; J: TRBJ2-2; D: TRBD1; size: -; DNA: TGTGCCTGGAGTCGCGGGACAGGGGCCAGTCCCGGGGAGCTGTTTTTT; CDR3: CAWSRGTGASPGELFF
V: TRBV11-2; J: TRBJ1-4; D: -; size: -; DNA: TGTGCCAGCAGGCCGGCAGGGGACCAAGGGCAGGAAAAACTGTTTTTT; CDR3: CASRPAGDQGQEKLFF
V: TRBV5-1; J: TRBJ1-2; D: -; size: -; DNA: TGCGCCAGCAGCGATACTGGGGCTGGCTACACCTTC; CDR3: CASSDTGAGYTF
V: TRBV6-5; J: TRBJ1-4; D: TRBD1; size: -; DNA: TGTGCCAGCCGACAGGGGGAGTATGAAAAACTGTTTTTT; CDR3: CASRQGEYEKLFF
V: TRBV7-9; J: TRBJ1-6; D: TRBD1; size: -; DNA: TGTGCCAGCGGGACAGCGAATTCACCCCTCCACTTT; CDR3: CASGTANSPLHF
V: TRBV29-1; J: TRBJ1-1; D: -; size: -; DNA: TGCGTGGGGGGGTCGGGCACTGAAGCTTTCTTT; CDR3: CVGGSGTEAFF
V: TRBV4-1; J: TRBJ2-3; D: -; size: -; DNA: TGCGCCAGCAGCCAAGATGAAGTCCGGGGAGGCACAGATACGCAGTATTTT; CDR3: CASSQDEVRGGTDTQYF
V: TRBV19; J: TRBJ1-2; D: -; size: -; DNA: TGTGCCAGTAGTACCCTTACGAGCTCCCCTAACTATGGCTACACCTTC; CDR3: CASSTLTSSPNYGYTF
V: TRBV9; J: TRBJ1-1; D: TRBD1; size: -; DNA: TGTGCCAGCAGCGAAACAGGGGAGGTGAACACTGAAGCTTTCTTT; CDR3: CASSETGEVNTEAFF
V: TRBV30; J: TRBJ1-5; D: -; size: few; DNA: TGTGCCTGGAGTGTAGGGGCAGTTAGCAATCAGCCCCAGCATTTT; CDR3: CAWSVGAVSNQPQHF
V: TRBV18; J: TRBJ1-2; D: -; size: -; DNA: TGTGCCAGCTCACCAATTTCAGGGATAGGAAATAACTATGGCTACACCTTC; CDR3: CASSPISGIGNNYGYTF
V: TRBV19; J: TRBJ2-1; D: TRBD2; size: -; DNA: TGTGCCAGTGGATCAGTGTGGACTAGCGGGGGGGATGAGCAGTTCTTC; CDR3: CASGSVWTSGGDEQFF
V: TRBV9; J: TRBJ1-2; D: -; size: -; DNA: TGTGCCAGCAGCCCAAACGGGGGTGGCTACACCTTC; CDR3: CASSPNGGGYTF
V: TRBV11-2; J: TRBJ1-1; D: -; size: -; DNA: TGTGCCAGCAGCTTAGTAGAGGCCCCCACAACTGAAGCTTTCTTT; CDR3: CASSLVEAPTTEAFF
V: TRBV3-1/TRBV3-2; J: TRBJ1-2; D: -; size: -; DNA: TGTGCCAGCAGCCAAGAAGGGCAGACTATTCGCTACACCTTC; CDR3: CASSQEGQTIRYTF
V: TRBV5-1; J: TRBJ1-1; D: -; size: -; DNA: TGCGCCAGCAGCCTGTTAGAGGGTCGGACTGAAGCTTTCTTT; CDR3: CASSLLEGRTEAFF